The present T cell receptor (beta chain) was sequenced within a study of spatial heterogeneity in lung cancer. Study context: In raw reads, more than nine appearances on average were recorded for each unique TCR and UMI combination.

CDR3 size: 13 residues. Per germline, CDR1 SGHTA and CDR2 FQGNSA. V trimming: 4 bases; J trimming: 11 bases; junction bases outside the gene matches: 8. On each TCR cDNA molecule, a unique molecular identifier was present. TCRdb processed the 5' RACE reads anew with MiXCR; each CDR3 protein has one entry. The sample includes fewer than 18,000 distinct CDR3 sequences, 3.6% of them seen just once. This clonotype was counted at least ten times. As an off-target read in a library built for alpha chains, this beta chain has a frequency of little significance. The time point denotes: sample taken at primary tumor resection. 72 TRACERx patients with early, untreated non-small cell lung cancer donated samples. Whole RNA obtained from tumor, nontumor lung or frozen PBMC underwent sequencing without sorting.

This TCR derives from a male donor with early-stage non-small cell lung cancer. The chain couples TRBV7-2 to TRBJ2-3; 8 bases fit TRBD2. The sequences come from normal lung tissue next to the tumor, collected at surgery. The CDR3 loop is CASSSTGLGLQYF. CDR3 DNA sequence: TGTGCCAGCAGCTCCACGGGACTAGGCCTGCAGTATTTT.